This T cell receptor beta chain derives from a study of T cell responses to AZD1222 COVID-19 vaccine. Study observations and caveats: None of the repertoires were sampled until the peak T cell response had passed. Donor demographics were predominantly white British with a female majority; clonal diversity may be underestimated.

On this clone: Its antigen remains unidentified.

Germline CDR1 MNHEY, CDR2 SVGEGT. V was pared by 4 bases and J by 5 bases, with 8 bases of the junction left unmatched. This CDR3 comprises 15 residues. TCRdb's copy holds only in-frame clones and misses some; the assay was immunoSEQ multiplex PCR. The sample contains some 170,000 clones, about 93% of which appear only once. The source of this sequence is an adult who received the MenACWY meningococcal vaccine as a control. This sample comprised peripheral blood, obtained 28 days after the second dose of the MenACWY control vaccine. The gene calls are TRBV6-2 or TRBV6-3 and TRBJ1-1; 9 positions agree with TRBD1. The CDR3, as DNA: TGTGCCAGCAGTTCCAGCCGGACAGGGGCGACTGAAGCTTTCTTT. It encodes CASSSSRTGATEAFF.